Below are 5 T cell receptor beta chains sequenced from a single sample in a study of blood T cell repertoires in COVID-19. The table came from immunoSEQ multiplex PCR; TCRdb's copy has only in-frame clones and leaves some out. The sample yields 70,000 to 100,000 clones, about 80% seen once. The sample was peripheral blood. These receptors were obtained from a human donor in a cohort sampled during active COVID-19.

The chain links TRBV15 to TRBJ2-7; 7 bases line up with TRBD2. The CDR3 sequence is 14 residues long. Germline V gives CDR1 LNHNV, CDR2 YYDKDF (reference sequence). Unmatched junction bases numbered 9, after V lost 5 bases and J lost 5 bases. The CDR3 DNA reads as TGTGCCACCAGCGGGGGGGTTTATCATGACGAGCAGTACTTC. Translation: CATSGGVYHDEQYF.

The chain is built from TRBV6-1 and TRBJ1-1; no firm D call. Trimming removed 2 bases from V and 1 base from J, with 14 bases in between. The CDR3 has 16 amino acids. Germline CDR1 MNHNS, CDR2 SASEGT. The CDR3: CASSEWGWGGNTEAFF. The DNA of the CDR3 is TGTGCCAGCAGTGAATGGGGTTGGGGAGGGAACACTGAAGCTTTCTTT.

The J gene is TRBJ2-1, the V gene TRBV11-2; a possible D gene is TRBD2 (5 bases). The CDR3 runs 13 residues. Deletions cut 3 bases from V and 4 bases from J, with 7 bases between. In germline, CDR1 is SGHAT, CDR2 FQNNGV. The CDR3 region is CASSFGIYNEQFF. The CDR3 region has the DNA TGTGCCAGCAGCTTCGGGATTTACAATGAGCAGTTCTTC.

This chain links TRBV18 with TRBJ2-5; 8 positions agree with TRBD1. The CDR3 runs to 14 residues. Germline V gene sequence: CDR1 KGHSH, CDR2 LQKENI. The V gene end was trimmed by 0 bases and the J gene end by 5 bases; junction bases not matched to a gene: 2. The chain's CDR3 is CASSPPGDRETQYF. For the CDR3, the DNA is TGTGCCAGCTCACCACCGGGGGACAGGGAGACCCAGTACTTC.

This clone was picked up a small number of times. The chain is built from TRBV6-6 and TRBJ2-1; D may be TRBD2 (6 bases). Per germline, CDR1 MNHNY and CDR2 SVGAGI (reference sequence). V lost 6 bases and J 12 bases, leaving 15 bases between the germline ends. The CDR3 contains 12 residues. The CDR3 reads CASSRGTAAQFF. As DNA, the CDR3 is TGTGCCAGCAGCCGCGGGACTGCGGCGCAGTTCTTC.